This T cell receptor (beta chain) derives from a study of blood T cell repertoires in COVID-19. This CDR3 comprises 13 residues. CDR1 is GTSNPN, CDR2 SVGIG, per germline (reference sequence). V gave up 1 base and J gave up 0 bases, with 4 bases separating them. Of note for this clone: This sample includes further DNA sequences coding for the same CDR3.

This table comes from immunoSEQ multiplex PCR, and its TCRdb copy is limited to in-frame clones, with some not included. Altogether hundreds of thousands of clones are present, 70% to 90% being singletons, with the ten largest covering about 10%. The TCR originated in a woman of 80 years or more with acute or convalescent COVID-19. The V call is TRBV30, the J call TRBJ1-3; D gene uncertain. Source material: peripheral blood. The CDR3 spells CAWSGSSGNTIYF. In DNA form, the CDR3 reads TGTGCCTGGAGTGGGAGCTCTGGAAACACCATATATTTT.